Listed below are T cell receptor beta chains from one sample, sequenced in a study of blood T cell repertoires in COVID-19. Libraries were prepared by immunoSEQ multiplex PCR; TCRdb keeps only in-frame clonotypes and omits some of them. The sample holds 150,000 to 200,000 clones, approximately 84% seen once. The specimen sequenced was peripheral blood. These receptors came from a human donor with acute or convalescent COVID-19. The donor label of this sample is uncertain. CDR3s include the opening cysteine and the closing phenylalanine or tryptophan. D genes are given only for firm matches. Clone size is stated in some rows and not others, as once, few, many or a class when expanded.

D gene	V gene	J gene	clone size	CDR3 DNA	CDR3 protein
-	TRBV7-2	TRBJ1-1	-	TGTGCCAGCAGCAAACAGGCGGGGGGCACTGAAGCTTTCTTT	CASSKQAGGTEAFF
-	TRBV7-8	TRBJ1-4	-	TGTGCCAGCAGCCAAAATGAGATTCCTGGTGAACTGTTTTTT	CASSQNEIPGELFF
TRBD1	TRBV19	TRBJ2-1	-	TGTGCCAGTAGTCCCGGGACAGGGGGCTACAATGAGCAGTTCTTC	CASSPGTGGYNEQFF
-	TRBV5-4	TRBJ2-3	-	TGTGCCAGCAGCTTTCCAGCGTCAGATACGCAGTATTTT	CASSFPASDTQYF
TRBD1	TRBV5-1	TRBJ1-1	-	TGCGCCACCGCCGAAGGGGGCCGGACTGAAGCTTTCTTT	CATAEGGRTEAFF
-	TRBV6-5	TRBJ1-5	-	TGTGCCAGCAGTCCAAGCGGAGGCAATCAGCCCCAGCATTTT	CASSPSGGNQPQHF
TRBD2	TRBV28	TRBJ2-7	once	TGTGCCAGCAGTCGTAGCGGGAGTCTTTCCTACGAGCAGTACTTC	CASSRSGSLSYEQYF
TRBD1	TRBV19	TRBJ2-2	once	TGTGCCAGTGTTTACGGACAGGGACAAAGCGGGGAGCTGTTTTTT	CASVYGQGQSGELFF
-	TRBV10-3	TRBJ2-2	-	TGTGCCATCAGTGTCGTTAGGGGCGACACCGGGGAGCTGTTTTTT	CAISVVRGDTGELFF
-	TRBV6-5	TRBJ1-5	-	TGTGCCAGCAGTAGTAGTGGAGGCAATCAGCCCCAGCATTTT	CASSSSGGNQPQHF
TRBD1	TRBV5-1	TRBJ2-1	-	TGCGCCAGCAGTCCGGGACAGGGCAATTACAATGAGCAGTTCTTC	CASSPGQGNYNEQFF
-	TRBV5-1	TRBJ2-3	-	TGCGCCAGCAGCGGGGGGACTCTAGCCAGTACAGATACGCAGTATTTT	CASSGGTLASTDTQYF
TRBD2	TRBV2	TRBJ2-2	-	TGTGCCTCCTCACCTAGCGGGAGGACCACCGGGGAGCTGTTTTTT	CASSPSGRTTGELFF
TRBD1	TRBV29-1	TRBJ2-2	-	TGCAGCGTCGCTTTTTCGGGGACAGAAAACACCGGGGAGCTGTTTTTT	CSVAFSGTENTGELFF
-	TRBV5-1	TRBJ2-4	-	TGCGCCAGCAGCTTGCGACAACTAGCCAAAAACATTCAGTACTTC	CASSLRQLAKNIQYF
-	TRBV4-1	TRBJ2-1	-	TGCGCCAGCAGCCAAGATGAGAGGGCAGAGAACAATGAGCAGTTCTTC	CASSQDERAENNEQFF
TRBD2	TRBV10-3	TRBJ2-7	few	TGTGCCATCAGTGAGTCAACGGGAGGGACCTCCTACGAGCAGTACTTC	CAISESTGGTSYEQYF
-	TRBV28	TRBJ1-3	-	TGTGCCAGCAGCCCCGGGAGTTTCTCTGGAAACACCATATATTTT	CASSPGSFSGNTIYF
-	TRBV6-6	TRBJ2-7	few	TGTGCCAGCAGTTACCGCGTCGAGGGCTACGAGCAGTACTTC	CASSYRVEGYEQYF
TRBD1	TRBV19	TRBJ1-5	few	TGTGCCAGTAGTCTCCCACAGGGGGCGTTTCACAATCAGCCCCAGCATTTT	CASSLPQGAFHNQPQHF
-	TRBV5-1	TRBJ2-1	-	TGCGCCAGCAGCTTGAGACAAGGCCTTTTCAATGAGCAGTTCTTC	CASSLRQGLFNEQFF
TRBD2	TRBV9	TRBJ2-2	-	TGTGCCAGCAGCGTAGAACAGCGGGGGAACACCGGGGAGCTGTTTTTT	CASSVEQRGNTGELFF
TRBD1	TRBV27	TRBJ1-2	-	TGTGCCAGCAGTTTTCAGGGGGGCGCAGGAGGCTACACCTTC	CASSFQGGAGGYTF
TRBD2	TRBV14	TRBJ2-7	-	TGTGCCAGCAGCTTGAGACTAGCGGGAGTGAACGAGCAGTACTTC	CASSLRLAGVNEQYF
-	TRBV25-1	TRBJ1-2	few	TGTGCCAGCAGTGAATATTTTGGGCCACAGGGCTGGTCCTTC	CASSEYFGPQGWSF